The 20 T cell receptor beta chains in this list originate from one sample, sequenced in a study of cytomegalovirus exposure and HLA in healthy donors. PCR was performed using 60 Vbeta and 13 Jbeta primers. Repertoires were generated with immunoSEQ multiplex PCR, while TCRdb's copy carries only in-frame clones and drops some. This sample has around 120,000 clones, with around 74% found just once. The material sequenced was PBMCs. These receptors came from a man in his fifties or sixties in good health and CMV-seropositive.

The V gene is TRBV27, the J gene TRBJ1-1; 10 bases are a match to TRBD1. After removal of 6 bases from V and 11 bases from J, the junction contained 9 bases not matched to a gene. This CDR3 has 13 residues. In germline, CDR1 is MNHEY, CDR2 SMNVEV (reference sequence). CDR3 region: CASSPTGGVFAFF. Here the CDR3 DNA reads TGTGCCAGCAGCCCGACAGGGGGCGTCTTTGCTTTCTTT.

The CDR3 bases are TGTGCCAGCAGTTTCGACAGAAACACTGAAGCTTTCTTT. This sequence encodes CASSFDRNTEAFF. The rearrangement links TRBV27 to TRBJ1-1, with D possibly being TRBD1 (5 bases). V dropped 3 bases and J dropped 2 bases, with 7 bases sitting between them. The CDR3 has 13 amino acids. Germline lookup yields CDR1 MNHEY and CDR2 SMNVEV (reference sequence).

This clone was seen a single time. This rearrangement joins TRBV15 to TRBJ1-1; no clear D gene. Germline V gene lookup returns CDR1 LNHNV and CDR2 YYDKDF (reference sequence). V shed 0 bases and J shed 7 bases, with 9 bases lying between them. The CDR3 consists of 13 residues. CDR3 bases: TGTGCCACCAGCAGAGATCTGGCATATGAAGCTTTCTTT. This codes for CATSRDLAYEAFF.

The V gene is TRBV5-1, the J gene TRBJ2-6, with 7 bases fitting TRBD1. Looked up from germline, CDR1 is SGHRS and CDR2 is YFSETQ. Trimming cost V 2 bases and J 2 bases; bases outside gene matches: 1. This CDR3 contains 15 residues. The CDR3: CASSFGQAGANVLTF. DNA of the CDR3: TGCGCCAGCAGCTTTGGACAGGCTGGGGCCAACGTCCTGACTTTC.

This sequence joins TRBV10-2 and TRBJ1-1; the D is unclear. The length of the CDR3 is 15 residues. Germline lookup yields CDR1 WSHSY and CDR2 SAAADI. V gave up 5 bases and J gave up 0 bases, with 13 bases separating them. As DNA, the CDR3 is TGCGCCAGCAGTCTAACAGCAAGAATGAACACTGAAGCTTTCTTT. Translation: CASSLTARMNTEAFF.

The chain has TRBV14 and TRBJ2-3; 8 nucleotides align to TRBD1. The V gene end was trimmed by 3 bases and the J gene end by 5 bases; junction bases not matched to a gene: 4. Looked up from germline, CDR1 is SGHDN and CDR2 is FVKESK. This CDR3 is built from 14 residues. In nucleotides, the CDR3 is TGTGCCAGCAGCCATCAGGGGGCGCGAGATACGCAGTATTTT. This encodes CASSHQGARDTQYF. Full variable domain (remainder filled in from reference TRBV14 and TRBJ2-3): EAGVTQFPSHSVIEKGQTVTLRCDPISGHDNLYWYRRVMGKEIKFLLHFVKESKQDESGMPNNRFLAERTGGTYSTLKVQPAELEDSGVYFCASSHQGARDTQYFGPGTRLTVL.

J is TRBJ2-7 and V is TRBV5-1; weak D call: TRBD1 (6 bases). The germline CDR1 and CDR2 sequences are SGHRS and YFSETQ. This CDR3 is 18 amino acids long. V was cut by 4 bases and J by 0 bases, with 23 bases left in between. This CDR3 is CASSPRSIGQISSYEQYF. DNA for the CDR3: TGCGCCAGCAGCCCCCGATCGATAGGACAGATAAGCTCCTACGAGCAGTACTTC.

This chain joins TRBV5-1 and TRBJ1-2; D may be TRBD1 (6 bases). The V and J ends lost 4 bases and 4 bases respectively, with 20 bases between them. This CDR3 has 16 residues. From germline, CDR1 is SGHRS and CDR2 YFSETQ. The CDR3 bases are TGCGCCAGCAGCACCGGCCGGGGGGGCGTAATCTATGGCTACACCTTC. As protein: CASSTGRGGVIYGYTF.

This clone was seen ten or more times. The gene calls are TRBV25-1 and TRBJ1-3; TRBD1 matches at 10 bases. V was clipped by 4 bases and J by 3 bases; unmatched bases: 6. The CDR3 contains 16 residues. Germline V gene sequence: CDR1 MGHDK, CDR2 SYGVNS. CDR3 sequence: CASSADDRGLGNTIYF. CDR3 sequence (DNA): TGTGCCAGCAGTGCAGATGACAGGGGGCTTGGAAACACCATATATTTT.

This clone came up once. The chain has TRBV7-8 and TRBJ1-1, with TRBD1 matching over 11 bases. The CDR3 consists of 18 residues. Germline-derived CDR1 and CDR2 are SGHVS and FQNEAQ. The trim removed 2 bases at V and 4 bases at J, leaving 12 bases unmatched. The CDR3 here is CASSLFIGTGGLFTEAFF. In DNA form, the CDR3 reads TGTGCCAGCAGCTTATTCATCGGGACAGGGGGATTGTTCACTGAAGCTTTCTTT.

The J gene is TRBJ2-3, the V gene TRBV14; the match to TRBD2 covers 7 bases. V shed 4 bases, J shed 3 bases, and the junction held 7 bases outside the gene matches. Germline CDR1 and CDR2: SGHDN and FVKESK. The length of the CDR3 is 15 residues. This CDR3 is CASSLERDHTDTQYF. DNA for the CDR3: TGTGCCAGCAGCCTTGAGCGGGATCATACAGATACGCAGTATTTT.

In DNA, the CDR3 is TGTGCCAGCAGTGTGACTAGCGGGAGAGGGTACTTC. Its protein product is CASSVTSGRGYF. The rearrangement joins TRBV6-5 to TRBJ2-5; 12 nucleotides agree with TRBD2. The V segment lost 5 bases and the J segment 13 bases; nucleotides outside the gene matches: 5. CDR3 length equals 12 residues. CDR1 and CDR2 from the germline V gene are MNHEY and SVGAGI.

This rearrangement joins TRBV5-4 to TRBJ1-1, with 7 bases identical to TRBD1. CDR1 is SGHNT, CDR2 YYREEE, per germline (reference sequence). This CDR3 is built from 15 residues. Unmatched junction bases numbered 11, after V lost 3 bases and J lost 6 bases. The CDR3 reads CASSSEYYRGPEAFF. The DNA of the CDR3 is TGTGCCAGCAGCTCCGAATATTACAGGGGTCCTGAAGCTTTCTTT.

The count of this clone is one. The chain uses TRBV19 and TRBJ2-7; 9 nucleotides match TRBD1. Germline loops: CDR1 LNHDA, CDR2 SQIVND (reference sequence). Trimming cost V 5 bases and J 12 bases; bases outside gene matches: 5. The CDR3 totals 11 residues. CDR3 nucleotide sequence: TGTGCCAGTAGTTTCCGGGACAGGGCGTACTTC. As protein: CASSFRDRAYF.

V usage is TRBV10-2 and J usage is TRBJ1-6, with unresolved D. Trimming stripped 6 bases from V and 5 bases from J, with 14 bases between. The germline V gene encodes CDR1 WSHSY and CDR2 SAAADI. This CDR3 is built from 15 residues. CDR3 nucleotides: TGCGCCAGCAGCCTCCCGGTACGAAATAATTCACCCCTCCACTTT. Amino acid sequence: CASSLPVRNNSPLHF.

The sample holds a few counts of this clone. This sequence joins TRBV7-3 and TRBJ2-7, with 10 bases matching TRBD1. The V gene's germline CDR1 is SGHTA and CDR2 FQGTGA. V lost 6 bases to trimming and J lost 6 bases; unmatched junction nucleotides: 8. The CDR3 has 14 amino acids. As DNA, the CDR3 is TGTGCCAGCAGAACCGGGACAGGGGTAAGCGAGCAGTACTTC. Translated: CASRTGTGVSEQYF.

This clone was counted between two and nine times. This chain connects TRBV5-5 to TRBJ1-2, with 7 bases identical to TRBD1. Germline CDR1 and CDR2: SGHKS and YYEKEE (reference sequence). V trimming: 2 bases; J trimming: 5 bases; junction bases outside the gene matches: 9. The length of the CDR3 is 15 residues. CDR3 DNA sequence: TGTGCCAGCAGCTTCACCGGGACAGTTGATTATGGCTACACCTTC. This encodes CASSFTGTVDYGYTF.

This rearrangement joins TRBV27 to TRBJ1-2; 10 nucleotides agree with TRBD1. Germline-derived CDR1 and CDR2 are MNHEY and SMNVEV (reference sequence). CDR3 length: 15 amino acids. V lost 1 base to trimming and J lost 7 bases; unmatched junction nucleotides: 6. CDR3 coding DNA: TGTGCCAGCAGTTTATATCCCGACAGGGGGCTTGGCTACACCTTC. Its translation: CASSLYPDRGLGYTF.

V usage is TRBV27 and J usage is TRBJ2-3; D possibly corresponds to TRBD1 (6 bases). The V end was cut by 6 bases, the J end by 2 bases, with 12 bases between. CDR1 is MNHEY, CDR2 SMNVEV, per germline (reference sequence). The CDR3 covers 14 residues. This CDR3 is CASSPQGLTDTQYF. DNA for the CDR3: TGTGCCAGCAGCCCCCAGGGGCTCACAGATACGCAGTATTTT.

The V call is TRBV4-1, the J call TRBJ2-3; TRBD2 matches 14 bases. CDR1 is MGHRA, CDR2 YSYEKL, per germline. J was trimmed by 5 bases and V by 1 base; bases with no gene match: 5. This CDR3 is 17 amino acids long. In DNA, the CDR3 is TGCGCCAGCAGCCAAGGGCGACTAGCGGGAGGGAAAGATACGCAGTATTTT. Its translation: CASSQGRLAGGKDTQYF.